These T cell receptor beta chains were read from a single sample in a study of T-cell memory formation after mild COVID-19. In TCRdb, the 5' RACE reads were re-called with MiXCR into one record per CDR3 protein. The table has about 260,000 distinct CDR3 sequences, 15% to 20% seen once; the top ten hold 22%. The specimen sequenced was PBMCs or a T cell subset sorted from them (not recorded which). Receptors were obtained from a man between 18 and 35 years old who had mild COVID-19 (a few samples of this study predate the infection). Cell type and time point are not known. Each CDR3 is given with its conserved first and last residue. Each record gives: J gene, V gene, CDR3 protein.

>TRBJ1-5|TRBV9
CASSTTAGSAKLNQPQHF
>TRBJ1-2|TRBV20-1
CSARGRQGSGYTF
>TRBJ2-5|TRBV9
CASSVGAEETQYF
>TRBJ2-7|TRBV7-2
CASSLGLGSYEQYF
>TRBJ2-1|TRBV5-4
CASSQTSSSYNEQFF
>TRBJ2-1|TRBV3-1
CASSQERESSYNEQFF
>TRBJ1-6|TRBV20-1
CSASGATIYNSPLHF
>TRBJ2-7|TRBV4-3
CASSQERLIYEQYF
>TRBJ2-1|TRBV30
CAWSVKGGGEQFF
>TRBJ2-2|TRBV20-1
CSAGAAGTGELFF
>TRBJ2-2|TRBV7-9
CASSTIGERTGELFF
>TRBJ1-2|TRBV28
CASSHSGTGSYGYTF
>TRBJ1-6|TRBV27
CASSFGGTPLHF
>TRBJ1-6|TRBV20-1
CSARDRGSGSPLHF
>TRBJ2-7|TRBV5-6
CASSRQSHEQYF
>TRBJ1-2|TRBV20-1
CSAREEVDNYGYTF
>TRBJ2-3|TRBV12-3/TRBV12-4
CASSEALPGALPSSTDTQYF
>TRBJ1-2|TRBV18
CASSPATGIFGVGYTF
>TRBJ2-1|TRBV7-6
CASSISGGVYNEQFF